The T cell receptor (beta chain) described here comes from a study of shared clonotypes between healthy human individuals. About the study: Researchers drew samples from two women and a few men aged 18 to 49. Points from the study as a whole: As a rule, naive subsets had a larger estimated richness than memory subsets. Among non-shared clonotypes, generation probabilities were lower than among those shared by all four donors. Between a few donors, naive CD4 clonotypes were shared at a level of around 4.9%.

Regarding this clone: Its antigen remains unidentified.

CDR1 is SGHRS and CDR2 is YFSETQ in the germline V gene. V dropped 0 bases and J dropped 5 bases, with 14 bases sitting between them. The CDR3 has 15 amino acids. Produced via immunoSEQ multiplex PCR; TCRdb's table is partial and in-frame only. This sample has over a million clones, with roughly 96% found just once. This clonotype was obtained from a man aged 25 to 40 in good health. V usage is TRBV5-1 and J usage is TRBJ2-5; D possibly matches TRBD1 or TRBD2 (5 bases each). Material: naive CD4+ T cells sorted from blood. Subset described: CD45RA+ positively selected. The CDR3, as DNA: TGCGCCAGCAGCTTGGTTGGCAGGGTAGCGGAGACCCAGTACTTC. Its protein product is CASSLVGRVAETQYF.